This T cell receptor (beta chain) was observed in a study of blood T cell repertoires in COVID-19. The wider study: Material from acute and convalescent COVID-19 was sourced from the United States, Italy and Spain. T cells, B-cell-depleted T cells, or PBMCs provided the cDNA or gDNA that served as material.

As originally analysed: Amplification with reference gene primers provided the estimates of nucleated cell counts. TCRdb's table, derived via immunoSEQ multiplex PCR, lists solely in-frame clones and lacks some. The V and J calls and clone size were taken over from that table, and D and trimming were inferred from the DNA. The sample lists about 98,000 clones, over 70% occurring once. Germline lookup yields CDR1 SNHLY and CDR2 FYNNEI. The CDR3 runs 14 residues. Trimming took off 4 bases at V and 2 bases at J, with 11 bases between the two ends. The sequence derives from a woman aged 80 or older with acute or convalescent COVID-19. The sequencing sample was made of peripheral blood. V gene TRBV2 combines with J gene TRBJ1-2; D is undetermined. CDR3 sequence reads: CASSVEPVNYGYTF. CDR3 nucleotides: TGTGCCAGCAGTGTGGAGCCTGTAAACTATGGCTACACCTTC.